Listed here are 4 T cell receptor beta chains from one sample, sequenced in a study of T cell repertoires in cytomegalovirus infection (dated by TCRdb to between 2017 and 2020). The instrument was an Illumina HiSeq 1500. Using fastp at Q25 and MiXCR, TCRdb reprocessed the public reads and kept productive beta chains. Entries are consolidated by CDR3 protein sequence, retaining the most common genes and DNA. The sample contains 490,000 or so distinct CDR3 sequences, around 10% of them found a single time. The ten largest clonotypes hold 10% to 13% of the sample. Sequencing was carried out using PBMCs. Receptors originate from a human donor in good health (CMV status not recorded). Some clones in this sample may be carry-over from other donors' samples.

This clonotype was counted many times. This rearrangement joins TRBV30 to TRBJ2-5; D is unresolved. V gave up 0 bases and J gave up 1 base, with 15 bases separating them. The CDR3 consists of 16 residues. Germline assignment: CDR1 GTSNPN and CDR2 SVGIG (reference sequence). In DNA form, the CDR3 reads TGTGCCTGGAGTGTAGGCCCCATAGCAGGCCAAGAGACCCAGTACTTC. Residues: CAWSVGPIAGQETQYF.

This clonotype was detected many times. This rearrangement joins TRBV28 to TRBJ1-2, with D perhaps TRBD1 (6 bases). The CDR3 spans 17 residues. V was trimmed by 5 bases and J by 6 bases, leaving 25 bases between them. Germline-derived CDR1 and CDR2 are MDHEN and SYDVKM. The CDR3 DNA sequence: TGTGCCAGCAGTACCCCCCCCAGGGGCCCTAGTTGGAATGGCTACACCTTC. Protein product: CASSTPPRGPSWNGYTF.

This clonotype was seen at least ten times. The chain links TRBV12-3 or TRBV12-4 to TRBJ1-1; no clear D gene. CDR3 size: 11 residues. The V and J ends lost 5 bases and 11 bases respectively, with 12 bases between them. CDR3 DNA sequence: TGTGCCAGCAGTGGAAGAAGAGTGGCTTTCTTT. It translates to CASSGRRVAFF.

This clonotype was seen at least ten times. CDR3 in amino acids: CASRSDRGWVEQFF. DNA of the CDR3: TGTGCCAGCAGATCCGACAGGGGCTGGGTTGAGCAGTTCTTC. The chain joins TRBV7-2 to TRBJ2-1; 8 bases match TRBD1. Looked up from germline, CDR1 is SGHTA and CDR2 is FQGNSA. The CDR3 covers 14 residues. Trimming took 6 bases from V and 9 from J; bases not matched to a gene: 10.